These 27 T cell receptor delta chains originate from one sample sequenced in a study of gamma-delta T cells after stem cell transplantation listed by TCRdb under 2016. Libraries were made using RT-PCR. The data were produced on an Illumina MiSeq. TCRdb called clones anew from the public reads via CATT; matching DNA rows were later pooled. The sample table contains under 800 delta-chain clones; only one count was recorded for roughly 2.2% of them. More than 35% of the sample comes from the top ten. Source material: gamma-delta T cells. These receptors came from a human donor. It is not recorded whose cells these are; they may come from a transplant donor.

In its sample, this clone was seen a few times. The chain links TRDV2 to TRDJ2, with 12 bases identical to TRDD3. Germline assignment: CDR1 GEAIGNYY and CDR2 EKD. The J segment lost 2 bases and the V segment lost 1 base, leaving 7 bases of the junction unmatched. The CDR3 covers 18 residues. The DNA of the CDR3 is TGTGCCTGTGACACAAAACTGGGGGATACCCGATTGACAGCACAACTCTTCTTT. This encodes CACDTKLGDTRLTAQLFF.

As concerns this clone: With only one base between it and a far larger clone, this is likely a read error. The V gene is TRDV1, the J gene TRDJ1; 7 bases map to TRDD3. This CDR3 spans 23 amino acids. The germline gives CDR1 TSWWSYY, CDR2 QGS. The CDR3 region is CAPGELRVLIDLLGTPGTDKLIF. The CDR3 DNA sequence: TGTGCTCCTGGGGAACTCAGGGTCCTGATAGACCTACTGGGGACCCCAGGCACCGATAAACTCATCTTT.

In the case of this clone: It differs at one base from a far larger clone, so likely a read error. The chain joins TRDV1 to TRDJ1, with TRDD2 identical over 9 bases. The CDR3 loop spans 25 amino acids. The germline CDR1 and CDR2 sequences are TSWWSYY and QGS. The V segment lost 0 bases and the J segment 0 bases; nucleotides outside the gene matches: 29. In DNA, the CDR3 is TGTGCTCTTGGGGAACTAGCGGCCTTCCTACGGGAGCTAGGACTGGGGCAAAGAAACACCGATAAACTCATCTTT. This sequence encodes CALGELAAFLRELGLGQRNTDKLIF.

This clone counts as large. The germline gene is not matched at one end of the junction; a read error may be the cause. The identical CDR3 is also encoded by other nucleotide sequences in the sample. The rearrangement uses TRDV1 and TRDJ1; 9 bases are a match to TRDD3. Germline CDR1 is TSWWSYY and CDR2 is QGS. The CDR3 has 19 amino acids. This CDR3 is CALQSTTTTGGIPTDKLTF. The CDR3 nucleotides read TGTGCTCTTCAGTCCACAACAACTACTGGGGGGATACCCACCGATAAACTCACCTTT.

This clone was found a few times. A far larger clone is one nucleotide away, so this likely arose from a read error. V and J are TRDV2 and TRDJ1; 11 nucleotides align to TRDD3. V shed 0 bases, J shed 0 bases, and the junction held 35 bases outside the gene matches. The germline CDR1 and CDR2 sequences are GEAIGNYY and EKD. The CDR3 spans 27 residues. This CDR3 reads CACDTLRPRSHVACTGGYNPYTDKLIF. The CDR3, as DNA: TGTGCCTGTGACACCTTGCGTCCACGTTCCCATGTCGCCTGTACTGGGGGATATAACCCGTACACCGATAAACTCATCTTT.

As for this clone: With only one base between it and a far larger clone, this is likely a read error. Distinct nucleotide sequences in the sample also encode this CDR3. This chain joins TRDV1 and TRDJ1; weak D call: TRDD3 (6 bases). There are 18 residues in the CDR3. The germline V gene has CDR1 TSWWSYY and CDR2 QGS. Deletions cut 0 bases from V and 0 bases from J, with 17 bases between. CDR3 DNA: TGTGCTCTTGGGGAACTTCGCGGTGGGGGGGGCTACACCGATAAACTCATCTTT. It is translated as CALGELRGGGGYTDKLIF.

This clone is termed medium-sized. A single base is all that separates this from a far larger clone, so a read error is likely. This chain joins TRDV2 and TRDJ1, with 11 nucleotides matching TRDD3. This CDR3 spans 21 amino acids. Germline V gives CDR1 GEAIGNYY, CDR2 EKD. The chain's CDR3 is CAYDTVIGGYAKSPYTDKLIF. The DNA of the CDR3 is TGTGCCTATGACACCGTAATTGGGGGATACGCGAAAAGCCCGTACACCGATAAACTCATCTTT.

This clone showed up just a few times. A far more abundant clone sits one base away, making this likely a read error. Other DNA sequences in this sample translate to the same CDR3. This chain uses TRDV1 with TRDJ3; 11 bases are shared with TRDD3. This CDR3 has 23 amino acids. Germline lookup yields CDR1 TSWWSYY and CDR2 QGS. CDR3 DNA: TGTGCTCTTGGGGAAGGTTGGGGGATACGCTCCCGACCCAGCTCCTGGGACACCCGACAGATGTTCTTC. It specifies CALGEGWGIRSRPSSWDTRQMFF.

In the case of this clone: TCRdb has a much larger clone's protein, which differs at residue 8 from the translation of this DNA, likely because of a read error; what is shown is the protein translated from the DNA. The chain is built from TRDV1 and TRDJ1; no firm D call. Trimming took 2 bases from V and 1 from J, leaving 26 bases between them. This CDR3 has 20 amino acids. Germline V CDR1 and CDR2: TSWWSYY, QGS. The CDR3 region has the DNA TGTGCTCTTGGGGAAGGATCCCCACGCGCTTTGGGAGTCGCCACCGATAAACTCATCTTT. As protein: CALGEGSPRALGVATDKLIF.

The sample holds a few counts of this clone. The TCRdb record carries a much larger clone's protein, which differs from this DNA's translation at residue 14; a read error is the likely cause, and the protein listed here is the DNA translation. The chain has TRDV2 and TRDJ1; 11 nucleotides agree with TRDD3. Trimming removed 0 bases from V and 0 bases from J; junction bases left unmatched: 14. The V gene's germline CDR1 is GEAIGNYY and CDR2 EKD. There are 20 residues in the CDR3. This chain's CDR3 is CACDTVGGGYVNLYTDKLIF. DNA for the CDR3: TGTGCCTGTGACACCGTTGGTGGGGGATACGTCAATTTGTACACCGATAAACTCATCTTT.

This clone was detected only a few times. The TCRdb protein comes from a much larger clone and disagrees with this DNA's translation at residue 15, likely due to a read error; the protein given here is derived from the DNA. The gene calls are TRDV1 and TRDJ1; the D is unclear. CDR1 and CDR2 (germline): TSWWSYY, QGS. The CDR3 runs 17 residues. This CDR3 reads CALGESEGLPYTDKFIF. In DNA form, the CDR3 reads TGTGCTCTTGGGGAAAGTGAGGGACTCCCTTACACCGATAAATTCATCTTT.

In its sample, this clone ranks as hyperexpanded. The same CDR3 also results from other DNA sequences found in this sample. This chain's CDR3 is CACDTVIGGYAKSPYTDKLIF. DNA for the CDR3: TGTGCCTGTGACACCGTAATTGGGGGATACGCGAAAAGCCCGTACACCGATAAACTCATCTTT. The chain joins TRDV2 to TRDJ1; TRDD3 matches at 11 bases. V dropped 0 bases and J dropped 0; count of bases not matched to a gene: 17. The germline V gene has CDR1 GEAIGNYY and CDR2 EKD. CDR3 length equals 21 residues.

A note on this clone: A read error likely explains why the TCRdb protein, taken from a much larger clone, differs from this DNA's translation at residue 8; the protein shown is translated from the DNA. V usage is TRDV1 and J usage is TRDJ1, with 11 bases fitting TRDD3. Germline lookup yields CDR1 TSWWSYY and CDR2 QGS. The length of the CDR3 is 21 residues. V dropped 4 bases and J dropped 4; count of bases not matched to a gene: 23. The CDR3 spells CALGVLRDYTGGYRRNDKLIF. CDR3 sequence (DNA): TGTGCTCTTGGGGTCCTCCGTGACTATACTGGGGGATATCGAAGGAACGATAAACTCATCTTT.

There are a few counts of this clone. Translating this DNA gives a protein that differs at residue 11 from the TCRdb one, which belongs to a much larger clone; a read error is likely, and the protein shown is this translation. The chain recombines TRDV1 with TRDJ1, with D possibly matching TRDD3 (5 bases). V was cut by 0 bases and J by 8 bases, with 25 bases left in between. This CDR3 contains 18 residues. The germline V gene has CDR1 TSWWSYY and CDR2 QGS. In nucleotides, the CDR3 is TGTGCTCTTGGGGAACTATACTGGTACTGGAGGACAGAGAAAAAACTCATCTTT. Its translation: CALGELYWYWRTEKKLIF.

Regarding this clone: The likely explanation is a read error, given a far larger clone one base away. This specimen includes other DNA sequences encoding the same CDR3. The chain uses TRDV1 and TRDJ1; TRDD3 matches at 10 bases. The CDR3 sequence is 20 residues long. The V segment lost 2 bases and the J segment 4 bases; nucleotides outside the gene matches: 19. The V gene's germline CDR1 is TSWWSYY and CDR2 QGS. In DNA form, the CDR3 reads TGTGCTCTTGGGGAATCGTGTTCCTACCTACTGGGGGATCCCTGCGATAAACTCATCTTT. Its protein product is CALGESCSYLLGDPCDKLIF.

By sample fraction, this clone is medium-sized. A far larger clone is a single base away, which makes a read error likely. Other DNA sequences in this specimen translate into the identical CDR3. The V call is TRDV2, the J call TRDJ1; 11 bases agree with TRDD3. The germline CDR1 and CDR2 sequences are GEAIGNYY and EKD. The CDR3 spans 21 residues. In DNA, the CDR3 is TGCGCCTGTGACACCGTAATTGGGGGATACGCGAAAAGCCCGTACACCGATAAACTCATCTTT. Translation: CACDTVIGGYAKSPYTDKLIF.

This clone ranks as medium-sized. This could be a read error, since a much larger clone is one nucleotide away. Because the CDR3's place on the DNA is in doubt, the DNA is left out and the CDR3 is given as listed by TCRdb. The same CDR3 can be traced to other DNA sequences in this sample. The V and J genes are TRDV3 and TRDJ1; no check of the table's D call, TRDD3, against the DNA was made. Germline CDR1 reads TVYSNPD; CDR2 reads GDNSRS (reference sequence). The CDR3 region is 16 residues in length, termini included. CDR3 sequence: CAFGRGSTGGFRKLIF.

The sample holds a few counts of this clone. This likely stems from a read error, as it lies one base from a far larger clone. CDR3 sequence: CALGDLRPQSVLGDLYTDKLIF. CDR3 bases: TGTGCTCTTGGGGATCTTAGACCCCAGTCGGTACTGGGGGACCTGTACACCGATAAACTCATCTTT. The chain joins TRDV1 to TRDJ1, with 9 bases that match TRDD3. This CDR3 has 22 residues. Germline values: CDR1 TSWWSYY, CDR2 QGS. V shed 3 bases, J shed 0 bases, and the junction held 23 bases outside the gene matches.

This clone came up a few times. This DNA's translation differs at residue 6 from TCRdb's protein, which comes from a much larger clone; a read error is likely, and the protein shown is translated from the DNA. The rearrangement joins TRDV1 to TRDJ1; no clear D. This CDR3 has 20 amino acids. In germline, CDR1 is TSWWSYY, CDR2 QGS. V lost 4 bases and J 0 bases, leaving 27 bases between the germline ends. CDR3 coding DNA: TGTGCTCTTGGGGGTCACGGGAATGAAAAACCGTCCGAATACACCGATAAACTCATCTTT. This codes for CALGGHGNEKPSEYTDKLIF.

This clone turned up a few times. A far larger clone differs by one base, so this is likely a read error. Different DNA sequences within this sample yield the same CDR3. The J gene is TRDJ2, the V gene TRDV1; TRDD3 agrees at 12 bases. Germline CDR1 and CDR2: TSWWSYY and QGS. CDR3 length: 20 residues. The V and J ends lost 8 bases and 2 bases, in that order; junction bases with no gene match: 18. CDR3 DNA: TGTGCTCTTTTTTCTTGGCCTCCTACTGGGGGATACACATTGACAGCACAACTCTTCTTT. Amino acid sequence: CALFSWPPTGGYTLTAQLFF.

Details on this clone: It differs at one base from a far larger clone, so likely a read error. This sample includes further DNA sequences coding for the same CDR3. V and J are TRDV1 and TRDJ1; 9 nucleotides align to TRDD3. From germline, CDR1 is TSWWSYY and CDR2 QGS. CDR3 length: 20 amino acids. With 3 bases clipped from V and 0 bases from J, the junction kept 17 bases outside the gene matches. For the CDR3, the DNA is TGTGCTCTTGGGGAGGGGGACCCGGCTGGGGGATTAAGGTACACCGATAAACTCATCTTT. It specifies CALGEGDPAGGLRYTDKLIF.

This clone turned up a few times. TCRdb's protein for this DNA is that of a much larger clone and differs from the translation at residue 15, likely a read error; the protein shown is the DNA translation. The chain has TRDV1 and TRDJ1; 10 bases match TRDD3. With 2 bases clipped from V and 4 bases from J, the junction kept 19 bases outside the gene matches. Germline CDR1 TSWWSYY, CDR2 QGS. The CDR3 is made up of 20 amino acids. DNA for the CDR3: TGTGCTCTTGGGGAATCGTGTTCCTACTTACTGGGGGATCCCTACGATAAACTCATCTTT. It is translated as CALGESCSYLLGDPYDKLIF.

A word on this clone: It is likely a read error: a sequence one base away is far more abundant. Different DNA sequences within this sample yield the same CDR3. The V and J genes are TRDV1 and TRDJ1; 8 bases agree with TRDD3. Germline CDR1 TSWWSYY, CDR2 QGS. The CDR3 is 19 residues long. The DNA of the CDR3 is TGTGCCCTTGGGAACTCTGTCGGCGGTCGCGACTGGGGGACCGATAAACTCATCTTT. Translated, it gives CALGNSVGGRDWGTDKLIF.

In its sample, this clone was seen a few times. The genes are TRDV2 and TRDJ2; a weak D match, TRDD3 (6 bases). The V end was cut by 1 base, the J end by 3 bases, with 8 bases between. The germline gives CDR1 GEAIGNYY, CDR2 EKD. CDR3 length: 14 amino acids. CDR3 nucleotides: TGTGCCTGTGACACGGGGGGACTGACAGCACAACTCTTCTTT. It yields the protein CACDTGGLTAQLFF.

Only a few counts were recorded for this clone. TCRdb shows a much larger clone's protein in place of this DNA's translation, and the two differ at residue 12, likely through a read error; the protein shown is translated from the DNA. V and J are TRDV1 and TRDJ1; D tentatively reads TRDD2 or TRDD3 (5 bases each). V was pared by 2 bases and J by 0 bases, with 28 bases between. This CDR3 spans 21 amino acids. Germline V gene lookup returns CDR1 TSWWSYY and CDR2 QGS. The CDR3 DNA follows: TGTGCTCTTGGGGAAAATACCTACGAGGTGGATCCGGGGGGTTACACCGATAAACTCATCTTT. The encoded protein is CALGENTYEVDPGGYTDKLIF.

Points on this clone: A far larger clone is a single base away, which makes a read error likely. Other DNA sequences from this sample encode an identical CDR3 as well. The chain combines TRDV1 with TRDJ1, with TRDD3 identical over 13 bases. V lost 1 base to trimming and J lost 2 bases; unmatched junction nucleotides: 16. Germline V gene sequence: CDR1 TSWWSYY, CDR2 QGS. This CDR3 has 21 amino acids. CDR3 bases: TGTGCTCTTGGGGAACCAAGGGAACCTCTAACTGGGGGATACGCTACCGATAAACTCATCTTT. It translates to CALGEPREPLTGGYATDKLIF.

This clone was counted only a few times. Since a far larger clone is one base different, this is likely a read error. The sample has other DNA sequences that encode this CDR3 too. This chain joins TRDV1 and TRDJ1; TRDD3 matches at 9 bases. This CDR3 comprises 19 residues. Germline V lookup: CDR1 TSWWSYY, CDR2 QGS. The CDR3 loop reads CALQSTTTTGGIPTDKLTF. In nucleotides, the CDR3 is TGTGCTCTTCAGTCCACGACAACTACTGGGGGGATACCCACCGATAAACTCACCTTT.